These T cell receptor beta chains were read from a single sample in a study of cytomegalovirus exposure and HLA in healthy donors. Only in-frame clones appear in the TCRdb table, and some are missing; sequencing was by immunoSEQ multiplex PCR. The repertoire holds about 130,000 clones, with 80% as singletons. The source material was PBMCs. Every receptor here comes from a man younger than 40 in good health and CMV-seronegative. Each CDR3 is given with its conserved first and last residue. D genes are given only for firm matches. Rows may omit the clone size; those that give it use once, few, many or a size class.

v_gene: TRBV4-1; d_gene: TRBD2; abundance: once; j_gene: TRBJ2-4; CDR3aa: CASSLLAGVSKNIQYF; CDR3nt: TGCGCCAGCAGCCTTCTAGCGGGAGTTTCCAAAAACATTCAGTACTTC
v_gene: TRBV19; d_gene: TRBD1; abundance: NA; j_gene: TRBJ1-2; CDR3aa: CASSFLVRGDYGYTF; CDR3nt: TGTGCCAGTAGTTTTTTGGTCAGGGGGGACTATGGCTACACCTTC
v_gene: TRBV30; d_gene: NA; abundance: NA; j_gene: TRBJ2-6; CDR3aa: CAWTKLPGANVLTF; CDR3nt: TGTGCCTGGACAAAACTCCCTGGGGCCAACGTCCTGACTTTC
v_gene: TRBV19; d_gene: TRBD1; abundance: NA; j_gene: TRBJ1-3; CDR3aa: CASSMQDGRGQSPGNTIYF; CDR3nt: TGTGCCAGTAGTATGCAAGATGGCAGGGGGCAAAGTCCTGGAAACACCATATATTTT
v_gene: TRBV13; d_gene: TRBD1; abundance: NA; j_gene: TRBJ1-1; CDR3aa: CASSVAGGTEAFF; CDR3nt: TGTGCCAGCAGCGTGGCAGGGGGCACTGAAGCTTTCTTT
v_gene: TRBV6-5; d_gene: TRBD2; abundance: once; j_gene: TRBJ2-1; CDR3aa: CASSYTAGEKQFF; CDR3nt: TGTGCCAGCAGTTACACAGCGGGAGAGAAGCAGTTCTTC
v_gene: TRBV30; d_gene: NA; abundance: NA; j_gene: TRBJ2-7; CDR3aa: CAYNEQYF; CDR3nt: TGTGCCTACAACGAGCAGTACTTC
v_gene: TRBV23-1; d_gene: TRBD1; abundance: NA; j_gene: TRBJ2-1; CDR3aa: CASSQGTQGVSYNEQFF; CDR3nt: TGCGCCAGCAGTCAAGGCACCCAGGGGGTCTCCTACAATGAGCAGTTCTTC
v_gene: TRBV5-1; d_gene: NA; abundance: NA; j_gene: TRBJ1-2; CDR3aa: CASRRPGTTRGTF; CDR3nt: TGCGCCAGCAGGCGACCCGGGACTACTAGAGGCACCTTC
v_gene: TRBV7-9; d_gene: TRBD2; abundance: few; j_gene: TRBJ2-1; CDR3aa: CASRQGLAGTYNEQFF; CDR3nt: TGTGCCAGCAGGCAGGGACTAGCGGGAACGTACAATGAGCAGTTCTTC
v_gene: TRBV5-6; d_gene: NA; abundance: few; j_gene: TRBJ2-7; CDR3aa: CASSLWRSSYEQYF; CDR3nt: TGTGCCAGCAGCTTGTGGAGATCATCCTACGAGCAGTACTTC
v_gene: TRBV27; d_gene: TRBD1; abundance: NA; j_gene: TRBJ1-1; CDR3aa: CASSLRGPGTEAFF; CDR3nt: TGTGCCAGCAGTTTAAGGGGGCCGGGCACTGAAGCTTTCTTT
v_gene: TRBV5-6; d_gene: NA; abundance: NA; j_gene: TRBJ2-1; CDR3aa: CASSSGYSYNEQFF; CDR3nt: TGTGCCAGCAGCAGCGGATACTCCTACAATGAGCAGTTCTTC
v_gene: TRBV4-1; d_gene: TRBD2; abundance: once; j_gene: TRBJ2-5; CDR3aa: CASSQEGTSGRGYQETQYF; CDR3nt: TGCGCCAGCAGCCAAGAGGGGACTAGCGGGAGGGGGTACCAAGAGACCCAGTACTTC
v_gene: TRBV7-2; d_gene: TRBD2; abundance: NA; j_gene: TRBJ2-7; CDR3aa: CASSTSTSGAYEQYF; CDR3nt: TGTGCCAGCAGCACCTCAACTAGCGGCGCCTACGAGCAGTACTTC
v_gene: TRBV7-9; d_gene: NA; abundance: few; j_gene: TRBJ2-7; CDR3aa: CASSLAASYEQYF; CDR3nt: TGTGCCAGCAGCTTAGCTGCGTCCTACGAGCAGTACTTC
v_gene: TRBV10-2; d_gene: TRBD1; abundance: NA; j_gene: TRBJ1-1; CDR3aa: CASSEQGHTEAFF; CDR3nt: TGCGCCAGCAGTGAACAGGGGCACACTGAAGCTTTCTTT
v_gene: TRBV28; d_gene: NA; abundance: NA; j_gene: TRBJ2-1; CDR3aa: CASVPPGRAYNEQFF; CDR3nt: TGTGCCAGCGTTCCACCAGGCAGGGCTTACAATGAGCAGTTCTTC
v_gene: TRBV2; d_gene: TRBD2; abundance: NA; j_gene: TRBJ2-1; CDR3aa: CASSFFSGWSGNEQFF; CDR3nt: TGTGCCAGCAGTTTTTTTAGCGGGTGGTCTGGTAATGAGCAGTTCTTC
v_gene: TRBV7-9; d_gene: NA; abundance: NA; j_gene: TRBJ2-1; CDR3aa: CASSFASVDEQFF; CDR3nt: TGTGCCAGCAGCTTCGCTAGCGTCGATGAGCAGTTCTTC
v_gene: TRBV6-1; d_gene: TRBD1; abundance: once; j_gene: TRBJ1-2; CDR3aa: CASSEPTGGYGYTF; CDR3nt: TGTGCCAGCAGTGAACCGACAGGGGGCTATGGCTACACCTTC
v_gene: TRBV9; d_gene: NA; abundance: NA; j_gene: TRBJ2-7; CDR3aa: CASSVYTTGDEQYF; CDR3nt: TGTGCCAGCAGCGTTTACACTACAGGTGACGAGCAGTACTTC
v_gene: TRBV6-1; d_gene: TRBD2; abundance: once; j_gene: TRBJ2-5; CDR3aa: CASTVGGSRETQYF; CDR3nt: TGTGCCAGCACTGTCGGGGGGAGTCGAGAGACCCAGTACTTC
v_gene: TRBV10-2; d_gene: NA; abundance: NA; j_gene: TRBJ1-2; CDR3aa: CASSPDRIGGYTF; CDR3nt: TGCGCCAGCAGCCCTGACAGGATCGGGGGCTACACCTTC
v_gene: TRBV28; d_gene: NA; abundance: NA; j_gene: TRBJ2-7; CDR3aa: CASSPGHSEQYF; CDR3nt: TGTGCCAGCAGCCCGGGACACAGCGAGCAGTACTTC
v_gene: TRBV9; d_gene: TRBD1; abundance: NA; j_gene: TRBJ1-3; CDR3aa: CASSVAGGTGVTGNTIYF; CDR3nt: TGTGCCAGCAGCGTAGCTGGTGGGACAGGGGTTACAGGAAACACCATATATTTT
v_gene: TRBV5-8; d_gene: TRBD2; abundance: once; j_gene: TRBJ2-3; CDR3aa: CASSLSGIGTDTQYF; CDR3nt: TGTGCCAGCAGCTTGAGCGGGATTGGCACAGATACGCAGTATTTT
v_gene: TRBV15; d_gene: TRBD2; abundance: once; j_gene: TRBJ2-7; CDR3aa: CATSSRAASGRAGYEQYF; CDR3nt: TGTGCCACCAGTTCGCGGGCGGCTAGCGGGAGGGCCGGCTACGAGCAGTACTTC
v_gene: TRBV6-5; d_gene: TRBD1; abundance: NA; j_gene: TRBJ2-2; CDR3aa: CASSGRDRNTGELFF; CDR3nt: TGTGCCAGCAGCGGAAGGGACAGGAACACCGGGGAGCTGTTTTTT
v_gene: TRBV9; d_gene: TRBD1; abundance: NA; j_gene: TRBJ1-5; CDR3aa: CASSVDEGAGQPQHF; CDR3nt: TGTGCCAGCAGCGTAGATGAGGGGGCGGGTCAGCCCCAGCATTTT
v_gene: TRBV7-9; d_gene: NA; abundance: NA; j_gene: TRBJ2-1; CDR3aa: CASSVLPGEQFF; CDR3nt: TGTGCCAGCAGCGTACTCCCCGGTGAGCAGTTCTTC
v_gene: TRBV28; d_gene: NA; abundance: few; j_gene: TRBJ1-5; CDR3aa: CASGGAFQPQHF; CDR3nt: TGCGCCAGCGGGGGCGCTTTTCAGCCCCAGCATTTT
v_gene: TRBV5-1; d_gene: NA; abundance: NA; j_gene: TRBJ2-5; CDR3aa: CASRAQETQYF; CDR3nt: TGCGCCAGCCGAGCCCAAGAGACCCAGTACTTC
v_gene: TRBV28; d_gene: TRBD2; abundance: many; j_gene: TRBJ2-3; CDR3aa: CASSGIGTSGSTDTQYF; CDR3nt: TGTGCCAGCAGTGGAATAGGGACTAGCGGAAGCACAGATACGCAGTATTTT
v_gene: TRBV7-9; d_gene: TRBD2; abundance: once; j_gene: TRBJ2-1; CDR3aa: CASSPAGTRGGNEQFF; CDR3nt: TGTGCCAGCAGCCCGGCCGGAACCCGGGGGGGGAATGAGCAGTTCTTC
v_gene: TRBV27; d_gene: NA; abundance: NA; j_gene: TRBJ2-3; CDR3aa: CASSLWANTDTQYF; CDR3nt: TGTGCCAGCAGTTTATGGGCTAACACAGATACGCAGTATTTT
v_gene: TRBV6-5; d_gene: NA; abundance: once; j_gene: TRBJ1-2; CDR3aa: CASSYSREGGYTF; CDR3nt: TGTGCCAGCAGTTACAGCCGGGAGGGTGGCTACACCTTC
v_gene: TRBV10-3; d_gene: NA; abundance: NA; j_gene: TRBJ1-1; CDR3aa: CAISPVGRGPNTEAFF; CDR3nt: TGTGCCATCAGCCCAGTCGGCAGGGGCCCGAACACTGAAGCTTTCTTT
v_gene: TRBV18; d_gene: TRBD2; abundance: NA; j_gene: TRBJ2-2; CDR3aa: CAWAQGAGAGGGELFF; CDR3nt: TGTGCCTGGGCACAGGGAGCGGGAGCCGGAGGCGGGGAGCTGTTTTTT
v_gene: TRBV2; d_gene: NA; abundance: once; j_gene: TRBJ1-2; CDR3aa: CASSATGTTFYNYGYTF; CDR3nt: TGTGCCAGCAGTGCGACCGGGACAACCTTTTATAACTATGGCTACACCTTC
v_gene: TRBV28; d_gene: TRBD2; abundance: NA; j_gene: TRBJ2-3; CDR3aa: CASSLKAGDITDTQYF; CDR3nt: TGTGCCAGCAGTTTAAAAGCGGGAGACATCACAGATACGCAGTATTTT
v_gene: TRBV19; d_gene: NA; abundance: few; j_gene: TRBJ2-5; CDR3aa: CASSVGSRLQETQYF; CDR3nt: TGTGCCAGTAGTGTAGGGAGTAGGTTACAAGAGACCCAGTACTTC
v_gene: TRBV11-2; d_gene: NA; abundance: NA; j_gene: TRBJ1-1; CDR3aa: CASSLIMNTEAFF; CDR3nt: TGTGCCAGCAGCTTAATAATGAACACTGAAGCTTTCTTT
v_gene: TRBV9; d_gene: NA; abundance: NA; j_gene: TRBJ2-6; CDR3aa: CASSGLTGNSGANVLTF; CDR3nt: TGTGCCAGCAGCGGTCTCACAGGGAACTCTGGGGCCAACGTCCTGACTTTC
v_gene: TRBV6-5; d_gene: NA; abundance: few; j_gene: TRBJ1-5; CDR3aa: CASSSPGRNQPQHF; CDR3nt: TGTGCCAGCAGTTCTCCAGGGCGCAATCAGCCCCAGCATTTT
v_gene: TRBV11-3; d_gene: TRBD1; abundance: few; j_gene: TRBJ1-1; CDR3aa: CASSSDRGAEAFF; CDR3nt: TGTGCCAGCAGCTCGGACAGGGGGGCTGAAGCTTTCTTT
v_gene: TRBV19; d_gene: NA; abundance: NA; j_gene: TRBJ2-7; CDR3aa: CASRNSGPAGSSYEQYF; CDR3nt: TGTGCCAGTAGGAACTCAGGTCCGGCGGGGAGCTCCTACGAGCAGTACTTC
v_gene: TRBV9; d_gene: TRBD1; abundance: NA; j_gene: TRBJ2-7; CDR3aa: CASSVGTGLYEQYF; CDR3nt: TGTGCCAGCAGCGTAGGGACAGGGCTCTACGAGCAGTACTTC
v_gene: TRBV5-1; d_gene: NA; abundance: NA; j_gene: TRBJ1-1; CDR3aa: CASSFGSNPPNTEAFF; CDR3nt: TGCGCCAGCAGCTTCGGGTCCAACCCCCCGAACACTGAAGCTTTCTTT
v_gene: TRBV15; d_gene: TRBD1; abundance: NA; j_gene: TRBJ2-1; CDR3aa: CATSRAGQLNNEQFF; CDR3nt: TGTGCCACCAGCAGAGCGGGACAGCTAAACAATGAGCAGTTCTTC
v_gene: TRBV5-1; d_gene: TRBD1; abundance: NA; j_gene: TRBJ2-1; CDR3aa: CASSEGTGAYNEQFF; CDR3nt: TGCGCCAGCAGCGAAGGGACAGGCGCCTACAATGAGCAGTTCTTC
v_gene: TRBV5-8; d_gene: TRBD1; abundance: NA; j_gene: TRBJ2-5; CDR3aa: CASSPTGGRETQYF; CDR3nt: TGTGCCAGCAGCCCGACAGGGGGCAGGGAGACCCAGTACTTC
v_gene: TRBV13; d_gene: TRBD2; abundance: NA; j_gene: TRBJ2-1; CDR3aa: CASSLEVGLAGDHEQFF; CDR3nt: TGTGCCAGCAGCTTAGAGGTCGGGCTAGCGGGAGACCATGAGCAGTTCTTC
v_gene: TRBV4-2; d_gene: TRBD1; abundance: NA; j_gene: TRBJ2-1; CDR3aa: CASSQTGQGVSYNEQFF; CDR3nt: TGTGCCAGCAGCCAAACGGGACAGGGGGTTTCCTACAATGAGCAGTTCTTC
v_gene: TRBV9; d_gene: TRBD1; abundance: NA; j_gene: TRBJ2-3; CDR3aa: CASSTPTGVTQYF; CDR3nt: TGTGCCAGCAGCACCCCAACAGGGGTCACGCAGTATTTT
v_gene: TRBV28; d_gene: NA; abundance: NA; j_gene: TRBJ2-7; CDR3aa: CASTPSRHEQYF; CDR3nt: TGTGCCAGCACCCCCTCTAGGCACGAGCAGTACTTC
v_gene: TRBV19; d_gene: TRBD1; abundance: NA; j_gene: TRBJ2-1; CDR3aa: CASRGTGESEQFF; CDR3nt: TGTGCCAGTAGAGGGACAGGGGAGAGTGAGCAGTTCTTC
v_gene: TRBV28; d_gene: NA; abundance: NA; j_gene: TRBJ2-7; CDR3aa: CASSLRDFRPSYEQYF; CDR3nt: TGTGCCAGCAGTCTCCGGGACTTTCGACCCTCCTACGAGCAGTACTTC
v_gene: TRBV7-2; d_gene: NA; abundance: NA; j_gene: TRBJ2-1; CDR3aa: CASSNLWAEQFF; CDR3nt: TGTGCCAGCAGCAACCTCTGGGCTGAGCAGTTCTTC
v_gene: TRBV28; d_gene: TRBD1; abundance: NA; j_gene: TRBJ1-4; CDR3aa: CASSSGQGPTNEKLFF; CDR3nt: TGTGCCAGCAGTTCGGGACAGGGCCCAACTAATGAAAAACTGTTTTTT